The 3 T cell receptor beta chains below all came from one sample that was sequenced in a study of T-cell memory formation after mild COVID-19. One entry per CDR3 protein, called by TCRdb with MiXCR from the 5' RACE reads. The table records 200,000 to 300,000 distinct CDR3 sequences, 8.5% to 9.5% of them present only once. Sample: PBMCs or a T cell subset sorted from them (not recorded which). Receptors originate from a man between 18 and 29 years old who had mild COVID-19 (a few samples of this study predate the infection). Cell type and time point are not known.

The chain carries TRBV19 and TRBJ2-5; D may be TRBD2 (6 bases). The CDR3 covers 14 residues. Germline V CDR1 and CDR2: LNHDA, SQIVND (reference sequence). V gave up 7 bases and J gave up 5 bases, with 17 bases separating them. The CDR3 sequence: CASTLSAGLETQYF. In nucleotides, the CDR3 is TGTGCCAGTACCCTATCCGCGGGGTTGGAGACCCAGTACTTC.

The chain uses TRBV5-1 and TRBJ1-1; tentative D call: TRBD1 (6 bases). This CDR3 is 16 amino acids long. The V gene lost 1 base and the J gene lost 9 bases, with 22 bases spanning the gap. The germline CDR1 and CDR2 sequences are SGHRS and YFSETQ. The CDR3 region is CASSLSGSDRGNKAFF. The DNA for the CDR3 is TGCGCCAGCAGCTTGTCAGGTTCGGACAGAGGGAATAAAGCTTTCTTT.

This clonotype was recorded a few times. The chain has TRBV4-3 and TRBJ2-7; D is possibly TRBD1 (5 bases). This CDR3 contains 17 residues. Germline V gives CDR1 LGHNA, CDR2 YSLEER. V lost 0 bases, J lost 2 bases, and 17 bases lay in between. CDR3 coding DNA: TGCGCCAGCAGCCAAGACCCCCGGTGGACACCGACCTACGAGCAGTACTTC. Translation gives CASSQDPRWTPTYEQYF.